The 30 T cell receptor beta chains below were found in one sample sequenced in a study of CD8 T cells in Susac syndrome. RNA totalling about 0.5 to 1 ug underwent reverse transcription with random hexamers. TCRdb re-called the immunoSEQ multiplex PCR reads with MiXCR, one entry per CDR3 protein. The sample includes about 300,000 distinct CDR3 sequences, over 75% of them seen just once. Sequencing used CD8+ T cells from PBMCs. The receptors derive from a human donor with multiple sclerosis.

The V and J genes are TRBV5-6 and TRBJ2-1; D possibly corresponds to TRBD2 (5 bases). Looked up from germline, CDR1 is SGHDT and CDR2 is YYEEEE. V was trimmed by 1 base and J by 7 bases, leaving 12 bases between them. The CDR3 covers 14 residues. CDR3 bases: TGTGCCAGCAGCTTGCCTAGCCTGCAGAATGAGCAGTTCTTC. It specifies CASSLPSLQNEQFF. The variable domain in full, completed from reference TRBV5-6 and TRBJ2-1, reads DAGVTQSPTHLIKTRGQQVTLRCSPKSGHDTVSWYQQALGQGPQFIFQYYEEEERQRGNFPDRFSGHQFPNYSSELNVNALLLGDSALYLCASSLPSLQNEQFFGPGTRLTVL.

This clonotype was counted a few times. The CDR3 DNA reads as TGTGCCAGCAGTTACTTAGGCGGAGAGACCCAGTACTTC. Amino acid sequence: CASSYLGGETQYF. The V call is TRBV6-6, the J call TRBJ2-5; D is uncertain. Trimming cost V 1 base and J 4 bases, with 7 bases left between them. In germline, CDR1 is MNHNY, CDR2 SVGAGI (reference sequence). The CDR3 has 13 residues.

V usage is TRBV27 and J usage is TRBJ2-5; the D is unclear. Trimming took off 8 bases at V and 5 bases at J, with 3 bases between the two ends. Germline CDR1 and CDR2: MNHEY and SMNVEV (reference sequence). The CDR3 runs to 9 residues. Here the CDR3 DNA reads TGTGCCAGCGGGGAGACCCAGTACTTC. Encoded protein: CASGETQYF.

This chain links TRBV19 with TRBJ2-3; D gene unclear. V was cut by 3 bases and J by 2 bases, with 18 bases left in between. The germline V gene has CDR1 LNHDA and CDR2 SQIVND (reference sequence). The CDR3 is made up of 17 amino acids. CDR3 DNA sequence: TGTGCCAGTAGTATGGGCTACGAAAGAGTCATCACAGATACGCAGTATTTT. Amino acids: CASSMGYERVITDTQYF.

The rearrangement joins TRBV2 to TRBJ2-3, with 10 bases lining up with TRBD2. V dropped 8 bases and J dropped 2; count of bases not matched to a gene: 4. The CDR3 spans 14 residues. Germline loops: CDR1 SNHLY, CDR2 FYNNEI. The CDR3 nucleotides read TGTGCCAGCGGCCTAGCGGGGGCCACAGATACGCAGTATTTT. Protein product: CASGLAGATDTQYF.

The chain carries TRBV19 and TRBJ2-2; unclear D gene. Germline values: CDR1 LNHDA, CDR2 SQIVND (reference sequence). This CDR3 has 16 residues. The germline V and J ends were trimmed by 5 bases and 4 bases, with 17 bases remaining between them. CDR3 coding DNA: TGTGCCAGTAGTCCCCACCACGGACCGGGCACCGGGGAGCTGTTTTTT. Protein sequence: CASSPHHGPGTGELFF. Complete variable domain (other parts from reference TRBV19 and TRBJ2-2): DGGITQSPKYLFRKEGQNVTLSCEQNLNHDAMYWYRQDPGQGLRLIYYSQIVNDFQKGDIAEGYSVSREKKESFPLTVTSAQKNPTAFYLCASSPHHGPGTGELFFGEGSRLTVL.

The chain couples TRBV6-1 to TRBJ2-5; the D gene is possibly TRBD1 (6 bases). CDR1 and CDR2 from the germline V gene are MNHNS and SASEGT. This CDR3 comprises 12 residues. Deletions cut 10 bases from V and 5 bases from J, with 14 bases between. The CDR3 reads CATLQGRETQYF. CDR3 nucleotides: TGTGCCACCTTACAGGGCAGGGAGACCCAGTACTTC.

J is TRBJ2-1 and V is TRBV12-3 or TRBV12-4, with D uncertain. The V and J ends lost 6 bases and 0 bases respectively, with 18 bases between them. This CDR3 is 17 amino acids long. In DNA, the CDR3 is TGTGCCAGCAGAGCCCCGGAGCGCCTCCTCTCCTACAATGAGCAGTTCTTC. This codes for CASRAPERLLSYNEQFF.

The chain couples TRBV19 to TRBJ2-7; 8 positions agree with TRBD1. The V and J ends lost 6 bases and 3 bases, in that order; junction bases with no gene match: 10. Germline V gives CDR1 LNHDA, CDR2 SQIVND (reference sequence). The CDR3 loop spans 15 amino acids. CDR3 protein: CASRAGTGDLYEQYF. CDR3 bases: TGTGCCAGTAGGGCGGGGACAGGAGACCTCTACGAGCAGTACTTC.

The chain recombines TRBV4-1 with TRBJ2-2, with a weak D call TRBD1 (6 bases). Germline V gives CDR1 MGHRA, CDR2 YSYEKL. This CDR3 contains 16 residues. Trimming left V 3 bases short and J 6 bases short, with 17 bases between. The CDR3 nucleotides read TGCGCCAGCAGCCAGATGGGACACTCCGGGGCCGGGGAGCTGTTTTTT. It translates to CASSQMGHSGAGELFF.

This chain uses TRBV27 with TRBJ2-2; 10 bases align to TRBD2. The junction had 18 bases not matched to a gene; V was cut back by 4 bases and J by 1 base. The CDR3 has 21 residues. In germline, CDR1 is MNHEY, CDR2 SMNVEV (reference sequence). The CDR3 coding sequence is TGTGCCAGCAGTTCGCGTAGCAGGGTGAAAGCGGGAGGGCGGAACACCGGGGAGCTGTTTTTT. It specifies CASSSRSRVKAGGRNTGELFF.

This clonotype was observed once. The chain recombines TRBV13 with TRBJ1-5; D uncertain. CDR3 length equals 15 residues. Per germline, CDR1 PRHDT and CDR2 FYEKMQ (reference sequence). Trimming stripped 3 bases from V and 1 base from J, with 10 bases between. The DNA for the CDR3 is TGTGCCAGCAGCTTGCGGGGTATGAGCAATCAGCCCCAGCATTTT. Its translation is CASSLRGMSNQPQHF.

The chain has TRBV29-1 and TRBJ1-1; 10 bases are a match to TRBD1. The CDR3 is made up of 16 amino acids. V shed 3 bases and J 1 base; nucleotides not matched to a gene: 8. Germline V gives CDR1 SQVTM, CDR2 ANQGSEA. CDR3 region: CSVDVDRGSGNTEAFF. The CDR3 DNA follows: TGCAGCGTTGATGTGGACAGGGGGTCGGGGAACACTGAAGCTTTCTTT.

The chain carries TRBV7-9 and TRBJ2-7; 8 positions agree with TRBD2. With V trimmed by 6 bases and J by 4 bases, 11 bases remained unmatched. The CDR3 consists of 15 residues. Germline V gene lookup returns CDR1 SEHNR and CDR2 FQNEAQ (reference sequence). The DNA for the CDR3 is TGTGCCAGCAGTCCTTTTCTCACGGGAGGGTACGAGCAGTACTTC. Its translation is CASSPFLTGGYEQYF.

This chain links TRBV6-4 with TRBJ2-3; unclear D gene. Per the germline V gene, CDR1 is MRHNA and CDR2 is SNTAGT. V was clipped by 2 bases and J by 4 bases, with 13 bases between them. There are 15 residues in the CDR3. Here the CDR3 reads CASSDDGGRADTQYF. CDR3 nucleotide sequence: TGTGCCAGCAGTGACGACGGCGGTAGAGCAGATACGCAGTATTTT.

J is TRBJ1-2 and V is TRBV27, with D maybe TRBD1 (6 bases). Trimming removed 1 base from V and 3 bases from J, with 12 bases in between. Per germline, CDR1 MNHEY and CDR2 SMNVEV (reference sequence). The CDR3 contains 15 residues. CDR3 sequence (DNA): TGTGCCAGCAGTTTATTCGGGGGCGCCGACTATGGCTACACCTTC. It yields the protein CASSLFGGADYGYTF.

This clonotype was seen once. This chain connects TRBV29-1 to TRBJ2-5; TRBD2 might be the D (6 bases). V was pared by 2 bases and J by 2 bases, with 12 bases between. Per germline, CDR1 SQVTM and CDR2 ANQGSEA. The CDR3 covers 14 residues. CDR3 nucleotides: TGCAGCGTTGAATGGGCGGGAAAGCAAGAGACCCAGTACTTC. Its protein product is CSVEWAGKQETQYF.

The chain recombines TRBV27 with TRBJ2-7; 10 nucleotides align to TRBD2. This CDR3 comprises 18 residues. V gave up 0 bases and J gave up 2 bases; unmatched junction bases: 10. Looked up from germline, CDR1 is MNHEY and CDR2 is SMNVEV (reference sequence). In DNA, the CDR3 is TGTGCCAGCAGTTTATCGTGGACTAGCGGAGAACAAACCTACGAGCAGTACTTC. This encodes CASSLSWTSGEQTYEQYF.

The V and J genes are TRBV28 and TRBJ1-1, with 9 bases aligning to TRBD1. The CDR3 covers 16 residues. The ends lost 7 bases at V and 1 base at J; junction bases unmatched: 10. The V gene's germline CDR1 is MDHEN and CDR2 SYDVKM. The DNA of the CDR3 is TGTGCCAGCAAGATGGAGGGACAGGGTCCGAACACTGAAGCTTTCTTT. It yields the protein CASKMEGQGPNTEAFF.

V and J are TRBV7-9 and TRBJ2-2; no firm D call. With 5 bases removed from V and 2 bases from J, the gap between germline ends came to 9 bases. Germline V gene lookup returns CDR1 SEHNR and CDR2 FQNEAQ (reference sequence). This CDR3 spans 14 amino acids. CDR3 region: CASSLVDNTGELFF. Written as DNA, the CDR3 is TGTGCCAGCAGCCTCGTTGACAACACCGGGGAGCTGTTTTTT.

The CDR3 protein is CASSETPPAGANGYTF. The DNA of the CDR3 is TGTGCCAGCAGCGAAACACCCCCAGCAGGGGCTAATGGCTACACCTTC. V and J are TRBV9 and TRBJ1-2; weak D call: TRBD1 (6 bases). Germline assignment: CDR1 SGDLS and CDR2 YYNGEE. Deletions cut 3 bases from V and 6 bases from J, with 21 bases between. This CDR3 comprises 16 residues.

The V and J genes are TRBV7-9 and TRBJ1-5; D is ambiguous. The CDR3 length is 14 residues. The germline gives CDR1 SEHNR, CDR2 FQNEAQ (reference sequence). Trimming took 4 bases from V and 6 from J, leaving 13 bases between them. In nucleotides, the CDR3 is TGTGCCAGCAGCTCTCCGGGGTGGGGTCAGCCCCAGCATTTT. It is translated as CASSSPGWGQPQHF.

V is TRBV25-1 and J is TRBJ2-2; D possibly corresponds to TRBD2 (7 bases). Trimming pared 4 bases from V and 7 bases from J, leaving 13 bases between. CDR1 and CDR2 from the germline V gene are MGHDK and SYGVNS. The CDR3 loop spans 14 amino acids. The CDR3 DNA reads TGTGCCAGCAGTGGGGGGGGCGCCTTCGGGGAGCTGTTTTTT. Translated, it gives CASSGGGAFGELFF.

The table lists this clonotype with a count of one. The V and J genes are TRBV28 and TRBJ2-2, with TRBD1 identical over 8 bases. The CDR3 totals 21 residues. V was pared by 5 bases and J by 3 bases, with 23 bases of the junction left unmatched. CDR1 and CDR2 (germline): MDHEN, SYDVKM. The CDR3 nucleotides are TGTGCCAGCAGTCCACCCCCAGGACAGGGAGCGAGGGGTGGTTACACCGGGGAGCTGTTTTTT. It specifies CASSPPPGQGARGGYTGELFF.

The gene calls are TRBV28 and TRBJ2-7; the match to TRBD2 covers 13 bases. V lost 9 bases, J lost 0 bases, and 11 bases stayed unmatched. CDR3 length equals 17 residues. Germline V gene sequence: CDR1 MDHEN, CDR2 SYDVKM. CDR3 bases: TGTGCCAGTTGGGGACTAGCGGGAATCTTACCCTCCTACGAGCAGTACTTC. Amino acid sequence: CASWGLAGILPSYEQYF.

The rearrangement links TRBV12-3 or TRBV12-4 to TRBJ2-1; D unresolved. The CDR3 is 15 amino acids. V gave up 6 bases and J gave up 0 bases, with 12 bases separating them. CDR3 nucleotides: TGTGCCAGCAGCTTTGACATTAGCTCCTACAATGAGCAGTTCTTC. As protein: CASSFDISSYNEQFF.

The chain recombines TRBV7-8 with TRBJ2-7; D is ambiguous. V dropped 2 bases and J dropped 2 bases, with 13 bases sitting between them. Germline V CDR1 and CDR2: SGHVS, FQNEAQ. CDR3 length: 15 residues. This CDR3 reads CASSLKPNCPYEQYF. The CDR3 DNA reads as TGTGCCAGCAGCTTAAAACCGAACTGCCCCTACGAGCAGTACTTC.

J is TRBJ2-1 and V is TRBV4-1, with D possibly TRBD2 on 7 matching bases. V was pared by 3 bases and J by 4 bases, with 13 bases between. The CDR3 extends over 15 amino acids. Germline-derived CDR1 and CDR2 are MGHRA and YSYEKL. In DNA form, the CDR3 reads TGCGCCAGCAGCCACCCTAGGGGGGGATACAATGAGCAGTTCTTC. This gives the protein CASSHPRGGYNEQFF.

This chain connects TRBV7-2 to TRBJ2-2; D is uncertain. The CDR3 consists of 13 residues. V was clipped by 5 bases and J by 7 bases, with 11 bases between them. Germline V gene sequence: CDR1 SGHTA, CDR2 FQGNSA. CDR3 amino acids: CASSPPPGGELFF. DNA for the CDR3: TGTGCCAGCAGCCCCCCCCCAGGCGGGGAGCTGTTTTTT.

V gene TRBV25-1 combines with J gene TRBJ2-1; tentatively, D is TRBD2 (6 bases). From germline, CDR1 is MGHDK and CDR2 SYGVNS. The CDR3 runs 16 residues. V was shortened by 1 base and J by 5 bases, with 15 bases between the two germline ends. The chain's CDR3 is CASSEWSGGVDNEQFF. The CDR3 region has the DNA TGTGCCAGCAGTGAATGGTCCGGGGGAGTCGACAATGAGCAGTTCTTC.